This T cell receptor beta chain is drawn from a study of spatial heterogeneity in lung cancer. Looking at the study overall: As counted in raw reads, each unique TCR and UMI combination appeared more than ten times on average. General study findings and limits: At resection, ubiquitous expanded tumor TCRs appeared in blood more than at follow-up.

This CDR3 contains 18 residues. V was pared by 5 bases and J by 5 bases, with 19 bases of the junction left unmatched. Germline V gene lookup returns CDR1 SGHTA and CDR2 FQGNSA. Specified time point: sample taken at primary tumor resection. TCRs were sequenced from unsorted whole RNA of tumor, nontumor lung or PBMC. The donors comprised around 72 untreated early-stage non-small cell lung cancer patients. This clonotype was picked up many times. The antigen is undetermined. In the library, each TCR cDNA molecule bore its own unique molecular identifier. TCRdb itself ran the 5' RACE reads through MiXCR, one entry per CDR3 protein. This sample carries some 8,100 distinct CDR3 sequences, around 5.4% of them seen once, and the ten largest clones take over 35%.

The sample in question was PBMCs, obtained at surgery. The clonotype originates from a male donor with early-stage non-small cell lung cancer. The chain links TRBV7-2 to TRBJ1-2; 8 bases are a match to TRBD1. The CDR3 DNA is TGTGCCAGCAGCATCCACCGGACAGGGAGGGCCTTAGGTTATGGCTACACCTTC. Translating gives CASSIHRTGRALGYGYTF. The full variable domain, with the rest looked up from reference TRBV7-2 and TRBJ1-2, is GAGVSQSPSNKVTEKGKDVELRCDPISGHTALYWYRQSLGQGLEFLIYFQGNSAPDKSGLPSDRFSAERTGGSVSTLTIQRTQQEDSAVYLCASSIHRTGRALGYGYTFGSGTRLTVV.